The text below deals with one T cell receptor (beta chain). TCRdb's table, derived via immunoSEQ multiplex PCR, lists solely in-frame clones and lacks some. The table records some 100,000 clones, roughly 95% of them present only once. These data belong to a study of technical replicates of blood from a few donors. This receptor was obtained from a human donor in good health. Sequenced input: T cells isolated from PBMCs.

Here the CDR3 DNA reads TGTGCCAGCACTAGCGGGAACCCCAATGAGCAGTTCTTC. Protein sequence: CASTSGNPNEQFF. This chain uses TRBV2 with TRBJ2-1; TRBD2 matches 9 bases. The CDR3 has 13 amino acids. Per the germline V gene, CDR1 is SNHLY and CDR2 is FYNNEI. The trim removed 7 bases at V and 6 bases at J, leaving 4 bases unmatched.